A single sample gave rise to the 32 T cell receptor beta chains below, sequenced in a study of OX40 agonist ivuxolimab in advanced cancers. Generated by immunoSEQ multiplex PCR, the TCRdb table keeps only in-frame clones and is missing some. The table has about 80,000 clones, approximately 85% seen once; the top ten hold approximately 5%. Sequenced material: CD4+ or CD8+ T cells sorted from blood, taken in a trial of the OX40 agonist ivuxolimab. Receptors originate from an adult with an advanced solid tumor such as melanoma, head and neck, liver or kidney cancer.

In nucleotides, the CDR3 is TGTGCCAGTAGCGGGACAGGGTCTAGTCAGCCCCAGCATTTT. Translation gives CASSGTGSSQPQHF. The chain carries TRBV19 and TRBJ1-5, with 9 bases that match TRBD1. Germline V CDR1 and CDR2: LNHDA, SQIVND (reference sequence). V trimming: 6 bases; J trimming: 6 bases; junction bases outside the gene matches: 6. This CDR3 contains 14 residues. Drawing the rest from reference TRBV19 and TRBJ1-5, the complete variable domain is DGGITQSPKYLFRKEGQNVTLSCEQNLNHDAMYWYRQDPGQGLRLIYYSQIVNDFQKGDIAEGYSVSREKKESFPLTVTSAQKNPTAFYLCASSGTGSSQPQHFGDGTRLSIL.

The chain has TRBV5-1 and TRBJ2-5, with 9 bases identical to TRBD2. The DNA end is a closer match to TRBJ2-7, so the J assignment may be wrong. Germline CDR1 is SGHRS and CDR2 is YFSETQ. The CDR3 length is 15 residues. CDR3 nucleotides: TGCGCCAGCAGCTTAACAGCGGGAGGATCCAACGAGCAGTACTTC. It yields the protein CASSLTAGGSNEQYF.

V gene TRBV7-2 combines with J gene TRBJ1-2; D gene ambiguous. V was clipped by 3 bases and J by 0 bases, with 8 bases between them. Germline CDR1 reads SGHTA; CDR2 reads FQGNSA. CDR3 size: 14 residues. For the CDR3, the DNA is TGTGCCAGCAGCTTCGATCTGTCTAACTATGGCTACACCTTC. The encoded protein is CASSFDLSNYGYTF.

This clone appeared once. This chain uses TRBV7-2 with TRBJ1-2, with TRBD1 matching 7 bases. Trimming removed 2 bases from V and 8 bases from J; junction bases left unmatched: 8. Germline V gene lookup returns CDR1 SGHTA and CDR2 FQGNSA. There are 14 residues in the CDR3. CDR3 bases: TGTGCCAGCAGCTTAACTAGACAGGGAGTCGGCTACACCTTC. This gives the protein CASSLTRQGVGYTF.

The rearrangement links TRBV5-6 to TRBJ2-3, with TRBD2 identical over 14 bases. The germline CDR1 and CDR2 sequences are SGHDT and YYEEEE. This CDR3 is built from 18 residues. V trimming: 0 bases; J trimming: 4 bases; junction bases outside the gene matches: 7. The CDR3 loop reads CASSLGLAGGPVADTQYF. CDR3 sequence (DNA): TGTGCCAGCAGCTTGGGACTAGCGGGAGGGCCGGTTGCAGATACGCAGTATTTT. Drawing the rest from reference TRBV5-6 and TRBJ2-3, the complete variable domain is DAGVTQSPTHLIKTRGQQVTLRCSPKSGHDTVSWYQQALGQGPQFIFQYYEEEERQRGNFPDRFSGHQFPNYSSELNVNALLLGDSALYLCASSLGLAGGPVADTQYFGPGTRLTVL.

This clone has a handful of counts. The CDR3 DNA follows: TGTGCCAGCAGCTTAGTGAATCGACAAGCCATGAACACTGAAGCTTTCTTT. Its protein product is CASSLVNRQAMNTEAFF. The J gene is TRBJ1-1, the V gene TRBV11-2; D is ambiguous. Deletions cut 1 base from V and 0 bases from J, with 15 bases between. There are 17 residues in the CDR3. From germline, CDR1 is SGHAT and CDR2 FQNNGV.

This clone was observed once. V is TRBV5-1 and J is TRBJ2-4; weak D call: TRBD2 (5 bases). V was pared by 0 bases and J by 8 bases, with 12 bases between. This CDR3 is built from 14 residues. The germline V gene has CDR1 SGHRS and CDR2 YFSETQ. The CDR3 bases are TGCGCCAGCAGCTTGGCGGGGAATGGTGACATTCAGTACTTC. Its protein product is CASSLAGNGDIQYF. Looking up the rest from reference TRBV5-1 and TRBJ2-4 gives the full variable domain: KAGVTQTPRYLIKTRGQQVTLSCSPISGHRSVSWYQQTPGQGLQFLFEYFSETQRNKGNFPGRFSGRQFSNSRSEMNVSTLELGDSALYLCASSLAGNGDIQYFGAGTRLSVL.

The chain employs TRBV7-2 and TRBJ2-3; TRBD2 matches at 7 bases. V shed 2 bases and J 0 bases; nucleotides not matched to a gene: 8. Germline CDR1 and CDR2: SGHTA and FQGNSA. The CDR3 sequence is 17 residues long. The CDR3 DNA is TGTGCCAGCAGCTTATCTAGCGGTAACCCTAGCACAGATACGCAGTATTTT. Protein product: CASSLSSGNPSTDTQYF.

CDR3 nucleotide sequence: TGTGCCAGCAGTGAGGACAACCAAGAGACCCAGTACTTC. Its translation is CASSEDNQETQYF. This chain connects TRBV25-1 to TRBJ2-5, with D possibly TRBD1 on 5 matching bases. Germline-derived CDR1 and CDR2 are MGHDK and SYGVNS. Trimming removed 3 bases at V and 0 bases at J, with 5 bases between. The CDR3 extends over 13 amino acids.

The V and J genes are TRBV28 and TRBJ1-2, with 10 bases aligning to TRBD1. Losses at the gene ends were 10 bases for V and 2 bases for J; bases not matched to a gene: 7. The CDR3 is 14 residues long. Germline CDR1 is MDHEN and CDR2 is SYDVKM. The DNA of the CDR3 is TGTGCCACGGGACAGGGGAGGGGAAACTATGGCTACACCTTC. As protein: CATGQGRGNYGYTF.

The J gene is TRBJ2-5, the V gene TRBV5-4, with D possibly being TRBD1 or TRBD2 (5 bases each). CDR1 is SGHNT and CDR2 is YYREEE in the germline V gene (reference sequence). Trimming cost V 0 bases and J 2 bases, with 14 bases left between them. The CDR3 runs to 16 residues. CDR3 in DNA: TGTGCCAGCAGCTTGGTATTAGCTGGGGGACAAGAGACCCAGTACTTC. It encodes CASSLVLAGGQETQYF.

This rearrangement joins TRBV11-3 to TRBJ2-5; TRBD2 might be the D (6 bases). The closer fit of TRBJ2-7 to the DNA end suggests the J call may be wrong. This CDR3 contains 15 residues. The germline CDR1 and CDR2 sequences are SGHNT and YENEEA. The CDR3 here is CASSSSDSRGYEQYF. CDR3 nucleotides: TGTGCCAGCAGCTCTTCTGACAGTCGGGGGTACGAGCAGTACTTC.

The chain uses TRBV28 and TRBJ1-2, with a possible D match to TRBD1 (5 bases). The ends were cut back, 2 bases at V and 8 bases at J, with 12 bases in the middle. The CDR3 spans 13 residues. Per the germline V gene, CDR1 is MDHEN and CDR2 is SYDVKM. Here the CDR3 reads CASSLTQGRGYTF. The CDR3 region has the DNA TGTGCCAGCAGTTTAACCCAGGGCAGGGGCTACACCTTC.

The rearrangement links TRBV6-5 to TRBJ2-2, with 7 bases aligning to TRBD2. Germline CDR1 MNHEY, CDR2 SVGAGI. The CDR3 runs to 13 residues. The J segment lost 9 bases and the V segment lost 8 bases, leaving 9 bases of the junction unmatched. The CDR3 nucleotides are TGTGCCAGCGCTAGCGGAGGATCGTGGGAGCTGTTTTTT. Encoded protein: CASASGGSWELFF.

The chain recombines TRBV4-2 with TRBJ1-3; TRBD1 matches at 8 bases. CDR1 LGHNA and CDR2 YNFKEQ come from the germline V gene. CDR3 length: 15 amino acids. Trimming at V came to 1 base and at J to 5 bases, leaving 4 bases not matched to a gene. Written as DNA, the CDR3 is TGTGCCAGCAGCCAAGGAGGACAGGGAAGAAACACCATATATTTT. Translating gives CASSQGGQGRNTIYF.

This clone appeared a single time. The rearrangement joins TRBV2 to TRBJ1-5; the match to TRBD1 covers 8 bases. The J segment lost 7 bases and the V segment lost 0 bases, leaving 14 bases of the junction unmatched. Germline V gene lookup returns CDR1 SNHLY and CDR2 FYNNEI. This CDR3 is built from 18 residues. CDR3 in amino acids: CASSEAQGPRTGRQPQHF. CDR3 nucleotides: TGTGCCAGCAGTGAAGCGCAGGGTCCGCGGACAGGGAGGCAGCCCCAGCATTTT. Complete variable domain (other parts from reference TRBV2 and TRBJ1-5): EPEVTQTPSHQVTQMGQEVILRCVPISNHLYFYWYRQILGQKVEFLVSFYNNEISEKSEIFDDQFSVERPDGSNFTLKIRSTKLEDSAMYFCASSEAQGPRTGRQPQHFGDGTRLSIL.

The rearrangement links TRBV7-2 to TRBJ2-3; D is ambiguous. V dropped 5 bases and J dropped 7 bases, with 10 bases sitting between them. The V gene's germline CDR1 is SGHTA and CDR2 FQGNSA. CDR3 length: 12 residues. CDR3 amino acids: CASSPLRNTQYF. The CDR3, as DNA: TGTGCCAGCAGCCCACTAAGGAATACGCAGTATTTT. Supplemented by reference TRBV7-2 and TRBJ2-3, the full variable domain reads GAGVSQSPSNKVTEKGKDVELRCDPISGHTALYWYRQSLGQGLEFLIYFQGNSAPDKSGLPSDRFSAERTGGSVSTLTIQRTQQEDSAVYLCASSPLRNTQYFGPGTRLTVL.

This clone was detected a few times. The chain combines TRBV18 with TRBJ1-5; weak D call: TRBD1 (6 bases). V lost 5 bases and J lost 5, with 10 bases in between. Looked up from germline, CDR1 is KGHSH and CDR2 is LQKENI. This CDR3 spans 13 amino acids. In DNA form, the CDR3 reads TGTGCCAGCTCAAACAGGGATGATCAGCCCCAGCATTTT. Its protein is CASSNRDDQPQHF.

The chain employs TRBV6-1 and TRBJ2-1; D remains unclear. V was pared by 2 bases and J by 4 bases, with 6 bases between. The CDR3 consists of 13 residues. The germline CDR1 and CDR2 sequences are MNHNS and SASEGT. This CDR3 reads CASSELVYNEQFF. CDR3 coding DNA: TGTGCCAGCAGTGAACTGGTTTACAATGAGCAGTTCTTC.

V is TRBV7-2 and J is TRBJ1-5, with a weak D call TRBD1 (5 bases). The CDR3 runs 12 residues. V lost 6 bases and J lost 6, with 9 bases in between. The V gene's germline CDR1 is SGHTA and CDR2 FQGNSA. The CDR3 DNA follows: TGTGCCAGCAGACTGCAGGGTCAGCCCCAGCATTTT. Protein product: CASRLQGQPQHF.

J is TRBJ1-2 and V is TRBV19; unclear D gene. This CDR3 has 12 amino acids. Germline CDR1 LNHDA, CDR2 SQIVND (reference sequence). Trimming stripped 11 bases from V and 2 bases from J, with 12 bases between. CDR3 sequence: CAGRRENYGYTF. CDR3 DNA: TGTGCCGGAAGAAGGGAGAACTATGGCTACACCTTC.

CDR3 DNA sequence: TGTGCCAGCAGTTACTCGATTGGGGCCGGAAACACCATATATTTT. It specifies CASSYSIGAGNTIYF. This chain joins TRBV6-5 and TRBJ1-3; D might be TRBD1 (5 bases). V shed 0 bases and J shed 4 bases, with 10 bases lying between them. Germline V gene sequence: CDR1 MNHEY, CDR2 SVGAGI. This CDR3 is 15 amino acids long.

V gene TRBV19 combines with J gene TRBJ2-1; TRBD2 matches at 8 bases. This CDR3 is built from 12 residues. Germline V lookup: CDR1 LNHDA, CDR2 SQIVND (reference sequence). V lost 10 bases, J lost 8 bases, and 7 bases stayed unmatched. The CDR3 region is CATRSSGHEQFF. The CDR3 nucleotides are TGTGCCACCCGATCTAGCGGGCATGAGCAGTTCTTC. The complete variable domain, with remaining parts taken from reference TRBV19 and TRBJ2-1, reads DGGITQSPKYLFRKEGQNVTLSCEQNLNHDAMYWYRQDPGQGLRLIYYSQIVNDFQKGDIAEGYSVSREKKESFPLTVTSAQKNPTAFYLCATRSSGHEQFFGPGTRLTVL.

This clone occurred once. The chain joins TRBV7-8 to TRBJ1-2; D is possibly TRBD1 (5 bases). The germline gives CDR1 SGHVS, CDR2 FQNEAQ. V was shortened by 2 bases and J by 4 bases, with 8 bases between the two germline ends. The CDR3 length is 13 residues. As DNA, the CDR3 is TGTGCCAGCAGCTTACCGGGACGCTATGGCTACACCTTC. This encodes CASSLPGRYGYTF.

The V and J genes are TRBV11-2 and TRBJ1-1, with D hard to call. The germline V and J ends were trimmed by 1 base and 2 bases, with 8 bases remaining between them. Germline CDR1 reads SGHAT; CDR2 reads FQNNGV. This CDR3 contains 14 residues. DNA of the CDR3: TGTGCCAGCAGCTTAGGTTTGAGTAACACTGAAGCTTTCTTT. Translation: CASSLGLSNTEAFF.

The chain is built from TRBV25-1 and TRBJ1-1; D might be TRBD1 (6 bases). CDR3 length: 15 residues. The germline V gene encodes CDR1 MGHDK and CDR2 SYGVNS. Trimming cost V 6 bases and J 6 bases, with 20 bases left between them. The CDR3 sequence is CASRPFGGANSEAFF. The CDR3 DNA reads as TGTGCCAGCAGGCCCTTCGGGGGGGCGAATTCTGAAGCTTTCTTT.

This clone has more than one count but fewer than ten. This chain connects TRBV6-1 to TRBJ2-7; D remains ambiguous. The CDR3 spans 11 residues. V lost 5 bases and J 3 bases, leaving 5 bases between the germline ends. Germline CDR1 MNHNS, CDR2 SASEGT. The CDR3 coding sequence is TGTGCCAGCAGTCCACTCTACGAGCAGTACTTC. It translates to CASSPLYEQYF.

The chain recombines TRBV19 with TRBJ1-5, with 11 bases lining up with TRBD1. CDR1 and CDR2 (germline): LNHDA, SQIVND (reference sequence). The junction had 5 bases not matched to a gene; V was cut back by 3 bases and J by 4 bases. The length of the CDR3 is 16 residues. The CDR3 sequence: CASSMDRGRKNQPQHF. The CDR3 coding sequence is TGTGCCAGTAGTATGGACAGGGGGCGGAAGAATCAGCCCCAGCATTTT.

This clone was seen a handful of times. V and J are TRBV30 and TRBJ2-7, with TRBD1 matching over 8 bases. Germline CDR1 GTSNPN, CDR2 SVGIG (reference sequence). Trimming cost V 5 bases and J 0 bases; bases outside gene matches: 6. There are 14 residues in the CDR3. CDR3 sequence (DNA): TGTGCCTGGGGCAGGGGGCTAGGCTCCTACGAGCAGTACTTC. Translated: CAWGRGLGSYEQYF.

This clone came up a few times. CDR3 loop: CASSQDGGQPQHF. CDR3 sequence (DNA): TGTGCCAGCAGCCAAGACGGAGGTCAGCCCCAGCATTTT. The J gene is TRBJ1-5, the V gene TRBV4-2, with D unresolved. CDR3 length: 13 residues. Trimming shortened V by 0 bases and J by 6 bases, and 6 bases separated the two germline ends. Germline V CDR1 and CDR2: LGHNA, YNFKEQ.

The V gene is TRBV5-1, the J gene TRBJ1-2, with a tentative D call TRBD1 (5 bases). CDR1 SGHRS and CDR2 YFSETQ come from the germline V gene. Deletions cut 0 bases from V and 1 base from J, with 10 bases between. This CDR3 has 15 amino acids. The CDR3 coding sequence is TGCGCCAGCAGCTTGGCCCCAGGGTATAACTATGGCTACACCTTC. Protein: CASSLAPGYNYGYTF.

V is TRBV28 and J is TRBJ2-3; D is perhaps TRBD1 or TRBD2 (5 bases each). The length of the CDR3 is 15 residues. Looked up from germline, CDR1 is MDHEN and CDR2 is SYDVKM. Between the trimmed V and J ends, which lost 3 bases and 1 base, there was a span of 11 bases. The CDR3 DNA is TGTGCCAGCAGTTTTGCGGGCAGGGGCACAGATACGCAGTATTTT. This translates into CASSFAGRGTDTQYF.